The source of this T cell receptor (beta chain) is a study of memory CD4+ T cells and cytomegalovirus serostatus. Study results and limitations: Of roughly 180 reported CMV TCRbeta sequences, under 70 were found in memory CD4+ repertoires.

CDR1 is LGHNA, CDR2 YSLEER, per germline. The CDR3 sequence is 16 residues long. V gave up 4 bases and J gave up 1 base, with 13 bases separating them. The table came from immunoSEQ multiplex PCR; TCRdb's copy has only in-frame clones and leaves some out. The repertoire consists of under 50,000 clones, with roughly three quarters occurring once and the leading ten covering nearly 0.95%. In the case of this clone: Its antigen is undetermined.

The sort gate was single viable CD3+CD4+CD8-CD45RO+ cells for memory CD4+ T cells. After thawing, CD4+ T cells were positively selected. This receptor was identified in an adult in good health and CMV-seronegative. This chain links TRBV4-3 with TRBJ1-4; D ambiguous. The sequencing sample was made of memory CD4+ T cells from blood. The CDR3 spells CASSPSRLGTNEKLFF. The CDR3, as DNA: TGCGCCAGCAGCCCCTCGCGTCTCGGAACTAATGAAAAACTGTTTTTT.